Listed here are 27 T cell receptor beta chains from one sample, sequenced in a study of early T cells in non-severe SARS-CoV-2 infection. TCRdb ran MiXCR on the 5' RACE reads and lists one entry per CDR3 protein. The data contain some 57,000 distinct CDR3 sequences, about 10% of them singletons. The specimen was whole blood. The receptors originated from an adult who was a healthcare worker with PCR-confirmed SARS-CoV-2 infection or an uninfected control (not recorded which).

Ten or more counts support this clonotype. The CDR3 sequence is CASARTGAYEQYF. The CDR3 DNA is TGTGCCAGCGCCCGGACAGGGGCCTACGAGCAGTACTTC. The V gene is TRBV12-3 or TRBV12-4, the J gene TRBJ2-7; 9 bases match TRBD1. This CDR3 has 13 amino acids. The V gene end was trimmed by 8 bases and the J gene end by 2 bases; junction bases not matched to a gene: 4.

This clonotype was recorded many times. In DNA, the CDR3 is TGTGCCAGCAGCGGACTAGCGGGAGGCCCTAAAGAGGCGACCCAGTACTTC. Translation: CASSGLAGGPKEATQYF. J is TRBJ2-5 and V is TRBV6-2 or TRBV6-3, with 14 bases lining up with TRBD2. Germline assignment: CDR1 MNHEY and CDR2 SVGEGT. The CDR3 covers 17 residues. The ends lost 6 bases at V and 7 bases at J; junction bases unmatched: 13.

This clonotype was detected a few times. The rearrangement uses TRBV11-2 and TRBJ1-6, with a possible D match to TRBD1 (6 bases). Germline CDR1 SGHAT, CDR2 FQNNGV. The length of the CDR3 is 17 residues. V was cut by 1 base and J by 4 bases, with 14 bases left in between. The CDR3 protein is CASSLGLRGNYNSPLHF. CDR3 DNA: TGTGCCAGCAGCTTAGGGCTAAGGGGGAATTATAATTCACCCCTCCACTTT.

This clonotype was seen ten or more times. J is TRBJ2-7 and V is TRBV6-5, with D possibly being TRBD1 (8 bases). The CDR3 is made up of 17 amino acids. Germline CDR1 reads MNHEY; CDR2 reads SVGAGI. V gave up 6 bases and J gave up 6 bases, with 27 bases separating them. The CDR3 is CASRDRVSRRGNPEQYF. The CDR3 bases are TGTGCCAGCAGGGACAGGGTCTCACGGCGGGGGAATCCCGAGCAGTACTTC.

This clonotype was picked up many times. V is TRBV11-2 and J is TRBJ1-1, with D hard to call. Trimming left V 1 base short and J 4 bases short, with 7 bases between. The CDR3 totals 13 residues. CDR1 SGHAT and CDR2 FQNNGV come from the germline V gene. In DNA form, the CDR3 reads TGTGCCAGCAGCTTAGGGCTCGTCACTGAAGCTTTCTTT. As protein: CASSLGLVTEAFF. The complete variable domain, with remaining parts taken from reference TRBV11-2 and TRBJ1-1, reads EAGVAQSPRYKIIEKRQSVAFWCNPISGHATLYWYQQILGQGPKLLIQFQNNGVVDDSQLPKDRFSAERLKGVDSTLKIQPAKLEDSAVYLCASSLGLVTEAFFGQGTRLTVV.

There are many counts of this clonotype. V and J are TRBV7-9 and TRBJ2-7, with D possibly being TRBD2 (5 bases). The V and J ends lost 5 bases and 0 bases respectively, with 14 bases between them. Germline V gives CDR1 SEHNR, CDR2 FQNEAQ (reference sequence). The length of the CDR3 is 15 residues. The CDR3 region has the DNA TGTGCCAGCAGCCCCTTGGCGGGTTTCTCCTACGAGCAGTACTTC. Amino acid sequence: CASSPLAGFSYEQYF.

The table lists this clonotype with a few counts. V is TRBV6-1 and J is TRBJ2-5; D is undetermined. Looked up from germline, CDR1 is MNHNS and CDR2 is SASEGT. This CDR3 has 10 amino acids. V lost 2 bases to trimming and J lost 14 bases, with 9 bases between them. CDR3 in amino acids: CASSEYSFYF. CDR3 nucleotides: TGTGCCAGCAGTGAATATTCTTTCTACTTC.

Notes on this clonotype: One end of the junction is discordant with germline, which a read error may explain. The chain employs TRBV7-7 and TRBJ2-5, with 14 bases lining up with TRBD2. The germline V gene has CDR1 SSHAT and CDR2 FNYEAQ (reference sequence). The CDR3 spans 15 residues. The CDR3 reads CASSPGLAGAETQYF. The CDR3 bases are TGTGCTAGCAGCCCGGGACTAGCGGGAGCAGAGACCCAGTACTTC.

The table lists this clonotype with a few counts. This chain connects TRBV3-1 to TRBJ2-3; 7 positions match TRBD1. The V gene's germline CDR1 is LGHDT and CDR2 YNNKEL (reference sequence). This CDR3 has 15 amino acids. V shed 5 bases and J 3 bases; nucleotides not matched to a gene: 8. CDR3 DNA sequence: TGTGCCAGCAGCGAGGTGGCAGGGGGTACAGATACGCAGTATTTT. Its protein product is CASSEVAGGTDTQYF.

The chain carries TRBV7-2 and TRBJ2-2; D is perhaps TRBD1 (5 bases). The CDR3 loop spans 14 amino acids. Trimming stripped 1 base from V and 6 bases from J, with 9 bases between. The V gene's germline CDR1 is SGHTA and CDR2 FQGNSA. Written as DNA, the CDR3 is TGTGCCAGCAGCTTAGTGGGGCGGCCCGGGGAGCTGTTTTTT. Amino acids: CASSLVGRPGELFF. The full variable domain, in which reference TRBV7-2 and TRBJ2-2 provide the parts outside the CDR3, is GAGVSQSPSNKVTEKGKDVELRCDPISGHTALYWYRQSLGQGLEFLIYFQGNSAPDKSGLPSDRFSAERTGGSVSTLTIQRTQQEDSAVYLCASSLVGRPGELFFGEGSRLTVL.

The V and J genes are TRBV7-9 and TRBJ2-3; D remains ambiguous. This CDR3 contains 15 residues. V was pared by 1 base and J by 4 bases, with 12 bases between. Germline V gene lookup returns CDR1 SEHNR and CDR2 FQNEAQ (reference sequence). CDR3 loop: CASSLEGRPADTQYF. The CDR3 nucleotides are TGTGCCAGCAGCTTAGAGGGCAGACCTGCAGATACGCAGTATTTT.

The sample holds a few counts of this clonotype. The chain carries TRBV19 and TRBJ1-5; D unclear. This CDR3 contains 17 residues. Looked up from germline, CDR1 is LNHDA and CDR2 is SQIVND (reference sequence). V gave up 0 bases and J gave up 0 bases, with 12 bases separating them. The CDR3 here is CASSIDQYGYSNQPQHF. As DNA, the CDR3 is TGTGCCAGTAGTATAGATCAATACGGCTATAGCAATCAGCCCCAGCATTTT.

The chain combines TRBV20-1 with TRBJ1-6, with TRBD1 identical over 11 bases. In germline, CDR1 is DFQATT, CDR2 SNEGSKA (reference sequence). The CDR3 contains 14 residues. The J segment lost 10 bases and the V segment lost 4 bases, leaving 6 bases of the junction unmatched. The CDR3, as DNA: TGCAGTGCTAAACCCGGGACAGGGGGATCACCCCTCCACTTT. This gives the protein CSAKPGTGGSPLHF.

This clonotype has more than one count but fewer than ten. The chain carries TRBV7-2 and TRBJ1-2, with D maybe TRBD1 (5 bases). Germline CDR1 SGHTA, CDR2 FQGNSA. V was clipped by 2 bases and J by 11 bases, with 9 bases between them. There are 11 residues in the CDR3. The CDR3 region is CASSLRQGYTF. The CDR3 bases are TGTGCCAGCAGCTTAAGGCAGGGATACACCTTC.

There are many counts of this clonotype. V and J are TRBV7-3 and TRBJ2-2, with TRBD1 as a possible D gene (6 bases). CDR3 size: 17 residues. CDR1 and CDR2 (germline): SGHTA, FQGTGA. Trimming took off 0 bases at V and 7 bases at J, with 18 bases between the two ends. The CDR3 here is CASSLTGGRLGDGELFF. In DNA form, the CDR3 reads TGTGCCAGCAGCTTAACAGGGGGTCGTCTCGGGGACGGGGAGCTGTTTTTT.

The J gene is TRBJ2-7, the V gene TRBV2; D gene uncertain. This CDR3 is 14 amino acids long. CDR1 is SNHLY, CDR2 FYNNEI, per germline. V was trimmed by 8 bases and J by 4 bases, leaving 18 bases between them. The CDR3 here is CASAPVRPGYEQYF. The DNA for the CDR3 is TGTGCCAGCGCCCCTGTGCGGCCCGGGTACGAGCAGTACTTC.

This clonotype has a handful of counts. The genes are TRBV12-3 or TRBV12-4 and TRBJ2-1; D is perhaps TRBD2 (5 bases). V was trimmed by 6 bases and J by 4 bases, leaving 16 bases between them. The CDR3 contains 15 residues. CDR3: CASSGSGSPYNEQFF. CDR3 sequence (DNA): TGTGCCAGCAGCGGAAGCGGTTCCCCATACAATGAGCAGTTCTTC.

This clonotype was counted ten times or more. This chain links TRBV7-2 with TRBJ2-6, with 9 bases matching TRBD2. Germline CDR1 SGHTA, CDR2 FQGNSA. V lost 5 bases, J lost 3 bases, and 5 bases stayed unmatched. The CDR3 spans 16 residues. The CDR3 DNA reads TGTGCCAGCAGCGGGACTAGCTGGGGTGGGGCCAACGTCCTGACTTTC. It codes for CASSGTSWGGANVLTF.

This clonotype was observed at least ten times. The chain combines TRBV4-2 with TRBJ2-3; maybe TRBD2 (6 bases). V dropped 0 bases and J dropped 1 base, with 11 bases sitting between them. CDR1 is LGHNA, CDR2 YNFKEQ, per germline. The CDR3 loop spans 16 amino acids. The CDR3 sequence is CASSQETSPRTDTQYF. Written as DNA, the CDR3 is TGTGCCAGCAGCCAAGAAACTAGCCCCCGCACAGATACGCAGTATTTT.

In its sample, this clonotype was seen a few times. The chain carries TRBV6-2 or TRBV6-3 and TRBJ1-1, with D unresolved. In germline, CDR1 is MNHEY, CDR2 SVGEGT. The CDR3 has 11 residues. Trimming cost V 4 bases and J 9 bases, with 9 bases left between them. DNA of the CDR3: TGTGCCAGCAGTTCGTACAGCCAAGCTTTCTTT. Residues: CASSSYSQAFF.

This clonotype was detected only a few times. The chain combines TRBV10-3 with TRBJ2-1; possibly TRBD1 for D (5 bases). Germline V gene data show CDR1 as ENHRY and CDR2 as SYGVKD. V gave up 0 bases and J gave up 9 bases, with 12 bases separating them. The CDR3 contains 14 residues. As DNA, the CDR3 is TGTGCCATCAGTGAGTCTCAGGACATAGCTGAGCAGTTCTTC. It codes for CAISESQDIAEQFF.

This clonotype has just a few counts. The chain joins TRBV20-1 to TRBJ2-5; no clear D gene. CDR3 length: 15 residues. Germline CDR1 and CDR2: DFQATT and SNEGSKA (reference sequence). V was clipped by 1 base and J by 4 bases, with 16 bases between them. CDR3 in amino acids: CSARAPLRSRETQYF. In nucleotides, the CDR3 is TGCAGTGCTAGAGCTCCTTTGCGGTCCCGAGAGACCCAGTACTTC.

At least ten counts were recorded for this clonotype. This rearrangement joins TRBV12-5 to TRBJ1-2; D not certain. V lost 0 bases and J lost 8, with 4 bases in between. CDR1 and CDR2 (germline): LGHNT, FRNRAP. This CDR3 is 11 amino acids long. The CDR3 sequence is CASGLVEGYTF. The CDR3 DNA sequence: TGTGCTAGTGGTTTGGTCGAGGGCTACACCTTC.

The table lists this clonotype with many counts. The chain employs TRBV19 and TRBJ1-5, with D possibly TRBD1 on 6 matching bases. V lost 7 bases to trimming and J lost 7 bases, with 17 bases between them. CDR1 is LNHDA and CDR2 is SQIVND in the germline V gene (reference sequence). The CDR3 extends over 14 amino acids. This chain's CDR3 is CASTVGGSGQPQHF. In DNA, the CDR3 is TGTGCCAGTACCGTGGGGGGCTCCGGCCAGCCCCAGCATTTT. Combining the CDR3 with reference TRBV19 and TRBJ1-5 gives the whole variable domain DGGITQSPKYLFRKEGQNVTLSCEQNLNHDAMYWYRQDPGQGLRLIYYSQIVNDFQKGDIAEGYSVSREKKESFPLTVTSAQKNPTAFYLCASTVGGSGQPQHFGDGTRLSIL.

The chain is built from TRBV11-3 and TRBJ2-3, with 8 bases matching TRBD1. The CDR3 length is 16 residues. The J segment lost 1 base and the V segment lost 5 bases, leaving 8 bases of the junction unmatched. Germline V lookup: CDR1 SGHNT, CDR2 YENEEA. CDR3 residues: CASSPTLGQGTDTQYF. CDR3 nucleotides: TGTGCCAGCAGCCCAACCTTGGGACAGGGCACAGATACGCAGTATTTT.

This clonotype appeared many times. The chain links TRBV18 to TRBJ2-1; TRBD2 matches at 8 bases. Germline CDR1 reads KGHSH; CDR2 reads LQKENI. This CDR3 is built from 15 residues. Trimming at V came to 3 bases and at J to 2 bases, leaving 3 bases not matched to a gene. CDR3 nucleotides: TGTGCCAGCTCACCCCTAGCGGGTACCTACAATGAGCAGTTCTTC. Its translation is CASSPLAGTYNEQFF.

This clonotype is medium-sized. V gene TRBV3-1 combines with J gene TRBJ2-3, with TRBD2 matching 8 bases. Germline V gene lookup returns CDR1 LGHDT and CDR2 YNNKEL (reference sequence). The V segment lost 1 base and the J segment 6 bases; nucleotides outside the gene matches: 6. The CDR3 is 15 amino acids. CDR3 bases: TGTGCCAGCAGCCAAGGAGCGGGAGCGTCGGATACGCAGTATTTT. It translates to CASSQGAGASDTQYF.